The 20 T cell receptor beta chains given below trace back to one sample, sequenced in a study of T cell responses to AZD1222 COVID-19 vaccine. Measured with immunoSEQ multiplex PCR; TCRdb has only the in-frame clones, and not every one. The sample has under 150,000 clones, 90% to 95% seen once; the top ten hold 3.5% to 4.5%. The sequencing used peripheral blood, collected 28 days after the second AZD1222 dose. The receptors shown here come from an adult who received the AZD1222 COVID-19 vaccine.

The genes are TRBV7-8 and TRBJ1-3, with no clear D. Germline CDR1 reads SGHVS; CDR2 reads FQNEAQ. The CDR3 sequence is 15 residues long. Trimming removed 2 bases at V and 0 bases at J, with 8 bases between. The CDR3 loop is CASSLLGYSGNTIYF. The DNA of the CDR3 is TGTGCCAGCAGCTTACTAGGATACTCTGGAAACACCATATATTTT.

The rearrangement joins TRBV27 to TRBJ1-1; 7 bases fit TRBD1. CDR1 is MNHEY and CDR2 is SMNVEV in the germline V gene (reference sequence). The CDR3 spans 17 residues. V trimming: 5 bases; J trimming: 0 bases; junction bases outside the gene matches: 12. CDR3 amino acids: CASSLRRNRGMNTEAFF. The CDR3 nucleotides read TGTGCCAGCAGTCTACGTCGAAACAGGGGCATGAACACTGAAGCTTTCTTT.

The J gene is TRBJ2-1, the V gene TRBV6-2 or TRBV6-3; perhaps TRBD2 as D (6 bases). Germline V gives CDR1 MNHEY, CDR2 SVGEGT. The CDR3 has 12 amino acids. The V and J ends lost 6 bases and 7 bases respectively, with 10 bases between them. The CDR3 nucleotides are TGTGCCAGCAGCCCACTAGCAAATGAGCAGTTCTTC. Translated: CASSPLANEQFF.

This rearrangement joins TRBV9 to TRBJ1-4, with 7 bases that match TRBD1. This CDR3 is built from 15 residues. In germline, CDR1 is SGDLS, CDR2 YYNGEE. The ends lost 0 bases at V and 8 bases at J; junction bases unmatched: 7. Here the CDR3 reads CASSVGGQPTEKLFF. CDR3 nucleotide sequence: TGTGCCAGCAGCGTAGGGGGACAGCCCACGGAAAAACTGTTTTTT.

J is TRBJ1-2 and V is TRBV5-1; unclear D gene. The CDR3 spans 13 residues. V lost 0 bases to trimming and J lost 6 bases, with 9 bases between them. Germline V lookup: CDR1 SGHRS, CDR2 YFSETQ. CDR3 sequence reads: CASSLVEGHGYTF. The CDR3 bases are TGCGCCAGCAGCTTGGTGGAAGGCCATGGCTACACCTTC.

The V and J genes are TRBV27 and TRBJ1-1; D is uncertain. CDR1 and CDR2 from the germline V gene are MNHEY and SMNVEV (reference sequence). The CDR3 spans 13 residues. Trimming cost V 2 bases and J 3 bases, with 7 bases left between them. CDR3 sequence reads: CASSLRAHTEAFF. CDR3 nucleotides: TGTGCCAGCAGTTTACGGGCTCACACTGAAGCTTTCTTT.

The sample holds one count of this clone. J is TRBJ2-1 and V is TRBV28; 8 bases agree with TRBD2. The CDR3 totals 16 residues. Germline V CDR1 and CDR2: MDHEN, SYDVKM. The trim removed 4 bases at V and 7 bases at J, leaving 12 bases unmatched. The CDR3 DNA sequence: TGTGCCAGCAGTTCCCCCGGGGTTAGCGGGACGAATGAGCAGTTCTTC. Translating gives CASSSPGVSGTNEQFF.

DNA for the CDR3: TGTGCCAGCAGCATGGGGAGACGGGGGGGCTACACCTTC. It yields the protein CASSMGRRGGYTF. The V and J genes are TRBV12-3 or TRBV12-4 and TRBJ1-2, with D possibly TRBD1 on 5 matching bases. The CDR3 runs 13 residues. V shed 6 bases and J shed 8 bases, with 16 bases lying between them.

V usage is TRBV6-5 and J usage is TRBJ1-4, with unresolved D. The CDR3 contains 14 residues. Germline V gene sequence: CDR1 MNHEY, CDR2 SVGAGI. The V end lost 0 bases, the J end lost 8 bases, and 10 bases lay between the germline ends. CDR3 bases: TGTGCCAGCAGTTACTCATACCGGGTAGAAAAACTGTTTTTT. The encoded protein is CASSYSYRVEKLFF.

J is TRBJ2-6 and V is TRBV7-3; D remains unclear. Germline CDR1 reads SGHTA; CDR2 reads FQGTGA. This CDR3 contains 18 residues. Trimming left V 2 bases short and J 0 bases short, with 14 bases between. The CDR3 reads CASSLVPDLSSGANVLTF. The CDR3 DNA sequence: TGTGCCAGCAGCTTAGTACCGGACCTCAGCTCTGGGGCCAACGTCCTGACTTTC.

The V call is TRBV7-2, the J call TRBJ2-7, with D tentatively TRBD1 (6 bases). Trimming left V 5 bases short and J 6 bases short, with 11 bases between. Germline V CDR1 and CDR2: SGHTA, FQGNSA. This CDR3 has 12 amino acids. The CDR3 DNA follows: TGTGCCAGCAGCGGCAGGGGTGGCGAGCAGTACTTC. Translation: CASSGRGGEQYF.

The chain joins TRBV27 to TRBJ2-7; 7 bases map to TRBD1. V lost 7 bases, J lost 4 bases, and 7 bases stayed unmatched. The germline gives CDR1 MNHEY, CDR2 SMNVEV (reference sequence). The length of the CDR3 is 13 residues. The chain's CDR3 is CASNRQGEYEQYF. CDR3 DNA sequence: TGTGCCAGCAATAGACAGGGAGAATACGAGCAGTACTTC.

J is TRBJ2-2 and V is TRBV10-3; D gene ambiguous. Trimming pared 10 bases from V and 2 bases from J, leaving 14 bases between. Per the germline V gene, CDR1 is ENHRY and CDR2 is SYGVKD. The CDR3 loop spans 14 amino acids. CDR3 sequence: CATFPAANTGELFF. As DNA, the CDR3 is TGTGCCACCTTCCCCGCGGCCAACACCGGGGAGCTGTTTTTT.

The chain combines TRBV5-1 with TRBJ2-5; D gene unclear. This CDR3 region has 14 residues. Germline V lookup: CDR1 SGHRS, CDR2 YFSETQ. Trimming stripped 0 bases from V and 5 bases from J, with 11 bases between. The CDR3 protein is CASSLELRGETQYF. The CDR3 DNA reads TGCGCCAGCAGCTTGGAGCTCCGAGGCGAGACCCAGTACTTC.

The table lists this clone with a count of one. CDR3 coding DNA: TGTGCCAGCAGCTTGGGGCTAGCCGGCGGGGAGCTGTTTTTT. Its protein product is CASSLGLAGGELFF. The J gene is TRBJ2-2, the V gene TRBV5-5; D may be TRBD2 (5 bases). Trimming stripped 0 bases from V and 7 bases from J, with 10 bases between. The CDR3 length is 14 residues. Germline loops: CDR1 SGHKS, CDR2 YYEKEE (reference sequence).

This clone was counted a single time. J is TRBJ2-1 and V is TRBV5-1; TRBD2 matches 11 bases. V was clipped by 4 bases and J by 5 bases; unmatched bases: 5. The CDR3 totals 15 residues. Germline assignment: CDR1 SGHRS and CDR2 YFSETQ. The CDR3 region is CASSRRLAGNNEQFF. The CDR3 bases are TGCGCCAGCAGCAGGAGACTAGCGGGAAACAATGAGCAGTTCTTC.

This chain joins TRBV5-1 and TRBJ1-6; TRBD1 aligns across 9 bases. The J segment lost 0 bases and the V segment lost 0 bases, leaving 4 bases of the junction unmatched. Germline V gives CDR1 SGHRS, CDR2 YFSETQ. The CDR3 extends over 18 amino acids. CDR3 in amino acids: CASSLGPGQGSYNSPLHF. In nucleotides, the CDR3 is TGCGCCAGCAGCTTGGGTCCGGGACAGGGCTCCTATAATTCACCCCTCCACTTT.

This rearrangement joins TRBV3-1 (or the pseudogene TRBV3-2) to TRBJ1-5, with D perhaps matching TRBD1 (6 bases). V shed 4 bases and J shed 8 bases, with 12 bases lying between them. The CDR3 runs to 13 residues. Looked up from germline, CDR1 is LGHDT and CDR2 is YNNKEL (reference sequence). CDR3 sequence (DNA): TGTGCCAGCAGCCGGCAGGGGAGGGAGCCCCAGCATTTT. Protein product: CASSRQGREPQHF.

The chain is built from TRBV28 and TRBJ1-2; D remains ambiguous. The V gene's germline CDR1 is MDHEN and CDR2 SYDVKM. The V gene lost 5 bases and the J gene lost 8 bases, with 21 bases spanning the gap. The CDR3 contains 15 residues. CDR3 loop: CASSTLSGSGIGYTF. DNA for the CDR3: TGTGCCAGCAGTACCCTATCGGGTTCAGGTATCGGCTACACCTTC.

V is TRBV28 and J is TRBJ1-1, with TRBD1 as a possible D gene (5 bases). CDR1 and CDR2 from the germline V gene are MDHEN and SYDVKM. Trimming stripped 6 bases from V and 7 bases from J, with 15 bases between. The CDR3 runs to 13 residues. Written as DNA, the CDR3 is TGTGCCAGCAGGGGGGTATCGGAGGTTGAAGCTTTCTTT. Translating it yields CASRGVSEVEAFF. The full variable domain, rest sourced from reference TRBV28 and TRBJ1-1, is DVKVTQSSRYLVKRTGEKVFLECVQDMDHENMFWYRQDPGLGLRLIYFSYDVKMKEKGDIPEGYSVSREKKERFSLILESASTNQTSMYLCASRGVSEVEAFFGQGTRLTVV.